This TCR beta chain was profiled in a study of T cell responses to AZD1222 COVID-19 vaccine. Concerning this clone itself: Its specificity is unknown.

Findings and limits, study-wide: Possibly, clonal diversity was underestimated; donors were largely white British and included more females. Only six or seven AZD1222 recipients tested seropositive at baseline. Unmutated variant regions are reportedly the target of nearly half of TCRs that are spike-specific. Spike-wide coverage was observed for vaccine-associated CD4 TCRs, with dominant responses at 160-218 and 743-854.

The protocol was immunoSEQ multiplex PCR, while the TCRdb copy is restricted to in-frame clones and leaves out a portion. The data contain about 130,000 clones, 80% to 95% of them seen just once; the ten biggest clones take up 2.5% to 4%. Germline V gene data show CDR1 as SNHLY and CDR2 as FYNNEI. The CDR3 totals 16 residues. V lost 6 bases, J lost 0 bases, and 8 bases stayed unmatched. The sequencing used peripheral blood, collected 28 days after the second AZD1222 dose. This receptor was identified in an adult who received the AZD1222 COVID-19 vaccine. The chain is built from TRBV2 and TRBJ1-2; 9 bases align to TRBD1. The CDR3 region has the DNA TGTGCCAGCAGGGGGACAGGGTACCTTTCTAACTATGGCTACACCTTC. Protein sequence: CASRGTGYLSNYGYTF.